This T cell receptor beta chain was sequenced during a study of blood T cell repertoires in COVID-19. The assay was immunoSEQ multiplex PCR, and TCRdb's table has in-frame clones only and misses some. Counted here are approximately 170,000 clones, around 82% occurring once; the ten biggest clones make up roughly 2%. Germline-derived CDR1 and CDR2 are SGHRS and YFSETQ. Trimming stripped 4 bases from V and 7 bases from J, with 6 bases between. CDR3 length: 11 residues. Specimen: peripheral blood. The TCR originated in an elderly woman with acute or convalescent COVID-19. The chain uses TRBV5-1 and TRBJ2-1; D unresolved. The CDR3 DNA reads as TGCGCCAGCAGCCTGACAAATGAGCAGTTCTTC. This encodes CASSLTNEQFF.